This passage covers 32 T cell receptor beta chains from one sample sequenced in a study of blood T cell repertoires in COVID-19. Sequenced by immunoSEQ multiplex PCR; TCRdb stores in-frame clones only, minus some. The data show around 140,000 clones, approximately 87% seen once. Sequencing used peripheral blood. All receptors come from a man between 65 and 85 years old with active COVID-19.

V usage is TRBV9 and J usage is TRBJ1-3, with no clear D. The CDR3 length is 16 residues. In germline, CDR1 is SGDLS, CDR2 YYNGEE. V gave up 0 bases and J gave up 0 bases, with 10 bases separating them. In DNA form, the CDR3 reads TGTGCCAGCAGCGTAGTCGGGGAGGGCTCTGGAAACACCATATATTTT. Protein sequence: CASSVVGEGSGNTIYF.

This sequence joins TRBV5-4 and TRBJ1-1, with TRBD1 matching over 9 bases. Trimming took 4 bases from V and 4 from J; bases not matched to a gene: 8. The CDR3 consists of 15 residues. Per germline, CDR1 SGHNT and CDR2 YYREEE (reference sequence). The CDR3 spells CASSLRQGGRTEAFF. DNA of the CDR3: TGTGCCAGCAGCCTTCGACAGGGGGGTCGCACTGAAGCTTTCTTT.

This clone has at least ten counts. The gene calls are TRBV30 and TRBJ1-2; 8 nucleotides align to TRBD1. V shed 8 bases, J shed 7 bases, and the junction held 12 bases outside the gene matches. In germline, CDR1 is GTSNPN, CDR2 SVGIG (reference sequence). The CDR3 is 13 residues long. CDR3: CARKMDREVGYTF. CDR3 DNA: TGTGCCCGTAAAATGGACAGGGAAGTTGGCTACACCTTC.

V is TRBV7-3 and J is TRBJ1-1; tentatively, D is TRBD1 (6 bases). The CDR3 totals 15 residues. Per the germline V gene, CDR1 is SGHTA and CDR2 is FQGTGA. The ends were cut back, 1 base at V and 1 base at J, with 10 bases in the middle. CDR3 DNA sequence: TGTGCCAGCAGCTTAAGGGGGCCCCCGAACACTGAAGCTTTCTTT. It encodes CASSLRGPPNTEAFF.

The chain couples TRBV28 to TRBJ2-7, with D possibly matching TRBD1 (6 bases). Germline V gene data show CDR1 as MDHEN and CDR2 as SYDVKM. This CDR3 contains 15 residues. Trimming pared 6 bases from V and 2 bases from J, leaving 17 bases between. CDR3 nucleotides: TGTGCCAGCAGCTCCATGGGGGCAGGGGCCTACGAGCAGTACTTC. It yields the protein CASSSMGAGAYEQYF.

V is TRBV27 and J is TRBJ2-7; 9 nucleotides align to TRBD1. CDR1 and CDR2 from the germline V gene are MNHEY and SMNVEV (reference sequence). With V trimmed by 6 bases and J by 6 bases, 12 bases remained unmatched. This CDR3 spans 15 amino acids. The CDR3, as DNA: TGTGCCAGCAGCCAAGTGACAGGGACAGGGATCGAGCAGTACTTC. The encoded protein is CASSQVTGTGIEQYF.

The rearrangement links TRBV27 to TRBJ2-7; 10 bases are a match to TRBD1. In germline, CDR1 is MNHEY, CDR2 SMNVEV (reference sequence). The ends lost 5 bases at V and 6 bases at J; junction bases unmatched: 10. CDR3 size: 15 residues. In DNA, the CDR3 is TGTGCCAGCAGTGTCCACCGGGACAGGGGATCCGAGCAGTACTTC. Translation: CASSVHRDRGSEQYF.

The CDR3 protein is CASSYSGEQFF. CDR3 nucleotides: TGTGCCAGCAGCTACTCGGGGGAGCAGTTCTTC. The chain is built from TRBV5-6 and TRBJ2-1; D possibly corresponds to TRBD2 (5 bases). Germline loops: CDR1 SGHDT, CDR2 YYEEEE. V lost 3 bases and J lost 10, with 8 bases in between. CDR3 length equals 11 residues.

The chain links TRBV19 to TRBJ2-7, with D unclear. The CDR3 has 14 residues. Germline CDR1 is LNHDA and CDR2 is SQIVND (reference sequence). Trimming removed 3 bases at V and 0 bases at J, with 9 bases between. The CDR3 is CASSIQAGSYEQYF. The DNA of the CDR3 is TGTGCCAGTAGTATCCAGGCCGGCTCCTACGAGCAGTACTTC.

V gene TRBV6-6 combines with J gene TRBJ2-5; 9 bases map to TRBD2. J gave up 1 base and V 5 bases, and 11 bases lay outside the gene matches. CDR1 is MNHNY, CDR2 SVGAGI, per germline (reference sequence). This CDR3 contains 17 residues. In DNA form, the CDR3 reads TGTGCCAGCAGTCCGAAAACCAATAGCGGGGGCCAAGAGACCCAGTACTTC. Translated, it gives CASSPKTNSGGQETQYF.

This chain connects TRBV10-3 to TRBJ1-1; 7 bases line up with TRBD1. This CDR3 is built from 14 residues. Germline values: CDR1 ENHRY, CDR2 SYGVKD. Germline trimming cut 5 bases from V and 4 bases from J; bases unmatched to any gene: 7. DNA of the CDR3: TGTGCCATCAGTACCGCTCAGGGGGGCACTGAAGCTTTCTTT. This translates into CAISTAQGGTEAFF.

This clone was detected only once. This chain connects TRBV6-5 to TRBJ2-5; the match to TRBD1 covers 11 bases. CDR1 and CDR2 from the germline V gene are MNHEY and SVGAGI. The CDR3 consists of 15 residues. The junction had 3 bases not matched to a gene; V was cut back by 4 bases and J by 2 bases. The CDR3 spells CASSSRDRGQETQYF. The CDR3 nucleotides are TGTGCCAGCAGTTCCCGGGACAGGGGGCAAGAGACCCAGTACTTC.

The chain carries TRBV3-1 (or the pseudogene TRBV3-2) and TRBJ1-3; tentatively, D is TRBD1 (6 bases). The CDR3 consists of 13 residues. The germline gives CDR1 LGHDT, CDR2 YNNKEL (reference sequence). V was cut by 4 bases and J by 8 bases, with 12 bases left in between. In DNA, the CDR3 is TGTGCCAGCAGCCCCCAAGGACAGTACACCATATATTTT. This encodes CASSPQGQYTIYF.

This clone was found once. This rearrangement joins TRBV7-3 to TRBJ1-1; the match to TRBD1 covers 7 bases. Germline lookup yields CDR1 SGHTA and CDR2 FQGTGA. The V segment lost 4 bases and the J segment 10 bases; nucleotides outside the gene matches: 9. This CDR3 contains 13 residues. The CDR3 spells CASSSDLGQPAFF. In nucleotides, the CDR3 is TGTGCCAGCAGCTCAGACCTGGGACAGCCAGCTTTCTTT.

The rearrangement uses TRBV9 and TRBJ2-2, with D maybe TRBD1 (6 bases). Germline values: CDR1 SGDLS, CDR2 YYNGEE. V was clipped by 2 bases and J by 0 bases, with 8 bases between them. This CDR3 is 15 amino acids long. In nucleotides, the CDR3 is TGTGCCAGCAGCGTCAGGGGTACGAACACCGGGGAGCTGTTTTTT. Encoded protein: CASSVRGTNTGELFF.

The chain employs TRBV6-2 or TRBV6-3 and TRBJ2-1; 10 bases are shared with TRBD1. The CDR3 totals 16 residues. The germline V gene encodes CDR1 MNHEY and CDR2 SVGEGT. Unmatched junction bases numbered 7, after V lost 2 bases and J lost 6 bases. Written as DNA, the CDR3 is TGTGCCAGCAGTTACGACCGGGACAGGGGTGGCAATGAGCAGTTCTTC. Protein: CASSYDRDRGGNEQFF.

This clone was recorded a few times. This chain uses TRBV6-6 with TRBJ2-7, with 11 positions matching TRBD2. Per the germline V gene, CDR1 is MNHNY and CDR2 is SVGAGI (reference sequence). The CDR3 sequence is 15 residues long. The trim removed 6 bases at V and 7 bases at J, leaving 11 bases unmatched. The CDR3 DNA is TGTGCCAGCAGGGGTAGCGGGAGACTAGCGGGAGAGCAGTACTTC. Translating it yields CASRGSGRLAGEQYF.

The V gene is TRBV18, the J gene TRBJ2-3; 8 positions match TRBD2. J gave up 2 bases and V 6 bases, and 10 bases lay outside the gene matches. Germline V gene lookup returns CDR1 KGHSH and CDR2 LQKENI. The CDR3 totals 16 residues. For the CDR3, the DNA is TGTGCCAGCTCCCCAGCAAGCGGGAGCCCCACAGATACGCAGTATTTT. Amino acids: CASSPASGSPTDTQYF.

The V call is TRBV4-3, the J call TRBJ2-2, with D unresolved. The CDR3 runs 12 residues. CDR1 LGHNA and CDR2 YSLEER come from the germline V gene. With 6 bases removed from V and 5 bases from J, the gap between germline ends came to 7 bases. DNA for the CDR3: TGCGCCAGCAGGGGCGCGACCGGGGAGCTGTTTTTT. It specifies CASRGATGELFF.

For the CDR3, the DNA is TGCGCCAGCAGCTTGGGTGGCGGGAGGGGCTACAATGAGCAGTTCTTC. It translates to CASSLGGGRGYNEQFF. The gene calls are TRBV5-1 and TRBJ2-1; 9 positions agree with TRBD2. Germline trimming cut 0 bases from V and 3 bases from J; bases unmatched to any gene: 4. Germline lookup yields CDR1 SGHRS and CDR2 YFSETQ. This CDR3 has 16 amino acids.

The rearrangement joins TRBV19 to TRBJ2-3, with 10 nucleotides matching TRBD2. This CDR3 is built from 16 residues. V was pared by 3 bases and J by 5 bases, with 8 bases of the junction left unmatched. The germline CDR1 and CDR2 sequences are LNHDA and SQIVND (reference sequence). CDR3 nucleotide sequence: TGTGCCAGTAGTATCCCGCTAGCGGGAGTTGTAGATACGCAGTATTTT. Translated, it gives CASSIPLAGVVDTQYF.

The rearrangement uses TRBV19 and TRBJ2-4; TRBD1 aligns across 9 bases. Germline V gives CDR1 LNHDA, CDR2 SQIVND (reference sequence). This CDR3 has 18 residues. V dropped 5 bases and J dropped 0; count of bases not matched to a gene: 11. The CDR3, as DNA: TGTGCCAGTAGTCCAGGACAGGGGACGCCTCTAGCCAAAAACATTCAGTACTTC. Translation gives CASSPGQGTPLAKNIQYF.

CDR3 bases: TGTGCCAGCAGTTATCCGAGGGGGACCACCCAAGAGACCCAGTACTTC. Translation gives CASSYPRGTTQETQYF. V is TRBV6-5 and J is TRBJ2-5; D perhaps matches TRBD1 (6 bases). Germline V gene data show CDR1 as MNHEY and CDR2 as SVGAGI. Between the trimmed V and J ends, which lost 3 bases and 1 base, there was a span of 15 bases. The CDR3 contains 16 residues.

The rearrangement links TRBV5-1 to TRBJ1-2, with D possibly TRBD1 on 5 matching bases. Per germline, CDR1 SGHRS and CDR2 YFSETQ. V lost 3 bases, J lost 5 bases, and 11 bases lay in between. This CDR3 contains 13 residues. As DNA, the CDR3 is TGCGCCAGCAGCTCGGACGGACAATATGGCTACACCTTC. It specifies CASSSDGQYGYTF.

This rearrangement joins TRBV6-6 to TRBJ1-5, with D possibly matching TRBD1 (6 bases). With 2 bases removed from V and 3 bases from J, the gap between germline ends came to 14 bases. This CDR3 has 16 residues. Germline loops: CDR1 MNHNY, CDR2 SVGAGI (reference sequence). This CDR3 reads CASSYRGGQTNQPQHF. The CDR3 bases are TGTGCCAGCAGTTACAGGGGTGGACAGACCAATCAGCCCCAGCATTTT.

V usage is TRBV5-1 and J usage is TRBJ2-5, with 8 bases matching TRBD2. CDR3 length equals 15 residues. Germline V gene lookup returns CDR1 SGHRS and CDR2 YFSETQ. The J segment lost 3 bases and the V segment lost 0 bases, leaving 4 bases of the junction unmatched. In DNA, the CDR3 is TGCGCCAGCAGCTTGGTCGGGAGGGCAGAAGAGACCCAGTACTTC. This encodes CASSLVGRAEETQYF.

The chain uses TRBV28 and TRBJ2-1; TRBD2 might be the D (7 bases). This CDR3 region has 14 residues. Germline CDR1 and CDR2: MDHEN and SYDVKM. The ends were cut back, 7 bases at V and 9 bases at J, with 19 bases in the middle. The CDR3 sequence is CASTTGGLGVEQFF. CDR3 bases: TGTGCCAGCACCACGGGGGGCCTCGGCGTTGAGCAGTTCTTC.

This chain uses TRBV29-1 with TRBJ2-7, with unresolved D. Per the germline V gene, CDR1 is SQVTM and CDR2 is ANQGSEA. Deletions cut 4 bases from V and 1 base from J, with 5 bases between. This CDR3 spans 11 amino acids. The CDR3 DNA reads TGCAGCGTTGGTCAATCCTACGAGCAGTACTTC. It yields the protein CSVGQSYEQYF.

J is TRBJ2-7 and V is TRBV7-9; TRBD2 matches at 10 bases. Looked up from germline, CDR1 is SEHNR and CDR2 is FQNEAQ (reference sequence). The trim removed 4 bases at V and 3 bases at J, leaving 6 bases unmatched. This CDR3 comprises 15 residues. The CDR3 sequence: CASSSLAGGGYEQYF. The CDR3 bases are TGTGCCAGCAGCTCCTTAGCGGGAGGAGGCTACGAGCAGTACTTC.

The V and J genes are TRBV18 and TRBJ2-7; TRBD1 aligns across 12 bases. Trimming removed 3 bases from V and 4 bases from J; junction bases left unmatched: 4. Germline CDR1 is KGHSH and CDR2 is LQKENI. The CDR3 contains 15 residues. CDR3 sequence reads: CASSPRDRGHYEQYF. For the CDR3, the DNA is TGTGCCAGCTCACCCCGGGACAGGGGGCATTACGAGCAGTACTTC. Filled out from reference TRBV18 and TRBJ2-7, the complete variable domain reads NAGVMQNPRHLVRRRGQEARLRCSPMKGHSHVYWYRQLPEEGLKFMVYLQKENIIDESGMPKERFSAEFPKEGPSILRIQQVVRGDSAAYFCASSPRDRGHYEQYFGPGTRLTVT.

V is TRBV19 and J is TRBJ1-5; 7 nucleotides match TRBD1. This CDR3 is 17 amino acids long. After removal of 1 base from V and 0 bases from J, the junction contained 6 bases not matched to a gene. The germline V gene has CDR1 LNHDA and CDR2 SQIVND (reference sequence). CDR3 loop: CASSIGGTAYSNQPQHF. In DNA, the CDR3 is TGTGCCAGTAGTATAGGGGGGACAGCTTATAGCAATCAGCCCCAGCATTTT.

The J gene is TRBJ2-7, the V gene TRBV19; the D is unclear. CDR1 LNHDA and CDR2 SQIVND come from the germline V gene (reference sequence). Trimming cost V 2 bases and J 2 bases, with 16 bases left between them. CDR3 length equals 16 residues. For the CDR3, the DNA is TGTGCCAGTAGTATAAAGGTTGAGGTTCCCCCCTACGAGCAGTACTTC. This translates into CASSIKVEVPPYEQYF.